What follows describes a single T cell receptor (beta chain). As yet, its antigen is unknown. The source of the sample is a study of T cell responses to AZD1222 COVID-19 vaccine. Findings and limits, study-wide: Among spike-specific TCRs, nearly half reportedly target unmutated variant regions. White British donors predominated, females outnumbered males, and clonal diversity was possibly underestimated.

Recipients boosted at about 4 weeks or about 12 weeks are pooled. Germline V CDR1 and CDR2: LNHNV, YYDKDF (reference sequence). Trimming took 5 bases from V and 1 from J, leaving 9 bases between them. The CDR3 is 14 residues long. Sequencing was performed with immunoSEQ multiplex PCR; in TCRdb, only in-frame clones are kept and a portion is missing. This sample has 130,000 to 150,000 clones, with roughly 93% found just once. Sequencing was performed on peripheral blood, taken 28 days after the second AZD1222 dose. V is TRBV15 and J is TRBJ2-1; no definite D call. This clonotype was sampled from an adult who received the AZD1222 COVID-19 vaccine. The CDR3 is CATSGDGSYNEQFF. CDR3 DNA: TGTGCCACCAGCGGTGACGGATCCTACAATGAGCAGTTCTTC.